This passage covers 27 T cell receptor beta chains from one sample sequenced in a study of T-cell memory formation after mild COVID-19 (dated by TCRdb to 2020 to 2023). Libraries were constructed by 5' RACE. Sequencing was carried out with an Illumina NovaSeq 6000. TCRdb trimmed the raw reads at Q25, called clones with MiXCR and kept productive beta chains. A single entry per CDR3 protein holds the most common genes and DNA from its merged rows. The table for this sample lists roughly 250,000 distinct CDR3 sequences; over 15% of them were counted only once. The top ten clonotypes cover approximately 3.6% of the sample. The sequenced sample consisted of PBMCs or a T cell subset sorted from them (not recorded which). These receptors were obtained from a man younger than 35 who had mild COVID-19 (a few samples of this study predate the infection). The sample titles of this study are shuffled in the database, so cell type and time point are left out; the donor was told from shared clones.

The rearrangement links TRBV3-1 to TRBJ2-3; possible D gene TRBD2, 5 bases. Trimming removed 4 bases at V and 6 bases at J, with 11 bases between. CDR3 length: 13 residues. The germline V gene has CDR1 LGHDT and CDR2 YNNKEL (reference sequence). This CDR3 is CASSPSGLDTQYF. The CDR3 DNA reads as TGTGCCAGCAGCCCCTCGGGGTTGGATACGCAGTATTTT.

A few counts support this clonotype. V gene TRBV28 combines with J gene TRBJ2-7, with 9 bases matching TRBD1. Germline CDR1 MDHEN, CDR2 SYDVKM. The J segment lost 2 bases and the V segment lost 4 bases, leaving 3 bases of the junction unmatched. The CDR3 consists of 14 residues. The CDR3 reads CASSSGTGPYEQYV. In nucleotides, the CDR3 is TGTGCCAGCAGTTCCGGGACAGGGCCCTACGAGCAGTACGTC.

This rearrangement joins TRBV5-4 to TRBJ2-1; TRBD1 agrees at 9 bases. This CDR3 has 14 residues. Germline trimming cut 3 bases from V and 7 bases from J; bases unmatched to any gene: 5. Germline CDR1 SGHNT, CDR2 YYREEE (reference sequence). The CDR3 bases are TGTGCCAGCAGCTCACCACAGGGGGCGAATGAGCAGTTCTTC. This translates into CASSSPQGANEQFF. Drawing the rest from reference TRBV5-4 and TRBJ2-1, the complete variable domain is ETGVTQSPTHLIKTRGQQVTLRCSSQSGHNTVSWYQQALGQGPQFIFQYYREEENGRGNFPPRFSGLQFPNYSSELNVNALELDDSALYLCASSSPQGANEQFFGPGTRLTVL.

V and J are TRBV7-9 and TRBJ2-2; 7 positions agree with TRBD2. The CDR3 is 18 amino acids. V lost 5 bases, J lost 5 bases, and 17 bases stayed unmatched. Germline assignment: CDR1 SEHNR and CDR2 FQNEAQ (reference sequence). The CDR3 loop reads CASSAVTSATPLTGELFF. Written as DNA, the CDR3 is TGTGCCAGCAGCGCTGTAACTAGCGCGACCCCCTTAACCGGGGAGCTGTTTTTT.

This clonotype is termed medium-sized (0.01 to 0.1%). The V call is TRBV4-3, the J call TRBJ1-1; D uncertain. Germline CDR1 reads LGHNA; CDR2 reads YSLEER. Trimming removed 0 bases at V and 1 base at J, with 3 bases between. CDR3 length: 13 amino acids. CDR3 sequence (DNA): TGCGCCAGCAGCCAAGATCGGAACACTGAAGCTTTCTTT. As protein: CASSQDRNTEAFF.

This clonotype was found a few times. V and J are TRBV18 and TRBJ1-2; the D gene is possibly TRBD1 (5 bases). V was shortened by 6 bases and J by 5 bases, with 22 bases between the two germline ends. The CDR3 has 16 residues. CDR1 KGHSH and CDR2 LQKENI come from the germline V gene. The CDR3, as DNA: TGTGCCAGCTCTCCGCCGGGGCAGGGCTATGGATATGGCTACACCTTC. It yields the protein CASSPPGQGYGYGYTF.

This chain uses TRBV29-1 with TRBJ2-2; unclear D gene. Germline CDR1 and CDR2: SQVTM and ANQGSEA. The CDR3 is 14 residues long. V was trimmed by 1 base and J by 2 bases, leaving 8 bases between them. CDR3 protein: CSVEAQYNTGELFF. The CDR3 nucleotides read TGCAGCGTTGAAGCACAGTACAACACCGGGGAGCTGTTTTTT.

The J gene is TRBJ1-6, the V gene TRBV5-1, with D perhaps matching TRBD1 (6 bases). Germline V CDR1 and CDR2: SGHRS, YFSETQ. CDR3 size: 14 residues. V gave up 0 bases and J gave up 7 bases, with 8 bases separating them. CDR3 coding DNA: TGCGCCAGCAGCTTGGGACAGGAGAATTCACCCCTCCACTTT. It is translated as CASSLGQENSPLHF.

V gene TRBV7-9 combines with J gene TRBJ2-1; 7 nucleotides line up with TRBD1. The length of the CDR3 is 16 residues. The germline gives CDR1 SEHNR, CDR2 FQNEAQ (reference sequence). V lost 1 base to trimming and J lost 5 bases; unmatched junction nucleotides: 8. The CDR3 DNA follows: TGTGCCAGCAGCTTAGTGACAGGGAGACCGAACAATGAGCAGTTCTTC. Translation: CASSLVTGRPNNEQFF.

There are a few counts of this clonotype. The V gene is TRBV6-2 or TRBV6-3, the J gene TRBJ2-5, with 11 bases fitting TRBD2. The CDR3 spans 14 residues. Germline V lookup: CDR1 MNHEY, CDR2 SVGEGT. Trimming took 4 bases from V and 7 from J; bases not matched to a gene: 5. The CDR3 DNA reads TGTGCCAGCAGTTCTCCCGGGACTAGCGGGACCCAGTACTTC. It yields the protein CASSSPGTSGTQYF.

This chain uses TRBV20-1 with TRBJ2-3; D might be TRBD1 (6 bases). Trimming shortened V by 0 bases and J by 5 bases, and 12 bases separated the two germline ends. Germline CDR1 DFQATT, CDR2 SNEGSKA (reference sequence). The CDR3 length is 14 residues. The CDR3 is CSARDLGALDTQYF. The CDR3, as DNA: TGCAGTGCTAGAGATCTGGGGGCCCTAGATACGCAGTATTTT.

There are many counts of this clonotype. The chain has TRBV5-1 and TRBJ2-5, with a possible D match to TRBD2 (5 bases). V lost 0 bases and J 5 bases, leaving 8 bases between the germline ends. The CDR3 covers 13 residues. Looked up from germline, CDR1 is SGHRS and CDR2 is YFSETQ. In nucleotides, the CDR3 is TGCGCCAGCAGCTTGGAGCGAGGGGAGACCCAGTACTTC. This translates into CASSLERGETQYF.

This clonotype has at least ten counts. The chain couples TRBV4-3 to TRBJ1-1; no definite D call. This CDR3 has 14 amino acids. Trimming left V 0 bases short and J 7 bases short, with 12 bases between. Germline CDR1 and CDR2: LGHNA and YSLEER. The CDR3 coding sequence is TGCGCCAGCAGCCAAGAGGCCTCGGGATATGAAGCTTTCTTT. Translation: CASSQEASGYEAFF.

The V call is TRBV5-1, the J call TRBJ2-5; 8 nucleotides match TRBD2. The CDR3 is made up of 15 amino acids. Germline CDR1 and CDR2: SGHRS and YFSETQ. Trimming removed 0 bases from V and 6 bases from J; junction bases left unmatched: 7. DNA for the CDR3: TGCGCCAGCAGCTTGGTCGGGGGGGCGGAAAAGACCCAGTACTTC. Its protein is CASSLVGGAEKTQYF.

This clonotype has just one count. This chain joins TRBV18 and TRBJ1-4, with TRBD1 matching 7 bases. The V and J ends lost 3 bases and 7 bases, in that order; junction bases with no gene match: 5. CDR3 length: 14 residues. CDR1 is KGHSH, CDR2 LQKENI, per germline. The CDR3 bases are TGTGCCAGCTCACCCTCACAGGGGAGTGAAAAACTGTTTTTT. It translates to CASSPSQGSEKLFF.

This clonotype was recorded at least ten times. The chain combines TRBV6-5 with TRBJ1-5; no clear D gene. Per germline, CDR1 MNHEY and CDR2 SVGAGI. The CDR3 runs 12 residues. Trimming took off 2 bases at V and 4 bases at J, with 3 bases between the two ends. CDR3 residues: CASSYNNQPQHF. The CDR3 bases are TGTGCCAGCAGTTACAATAATCAGCCCCAGCATTTT.

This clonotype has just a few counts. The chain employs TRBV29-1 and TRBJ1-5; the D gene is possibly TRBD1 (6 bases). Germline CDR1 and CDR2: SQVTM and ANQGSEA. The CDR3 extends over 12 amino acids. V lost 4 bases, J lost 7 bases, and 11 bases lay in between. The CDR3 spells CSVGEGVQPQHF. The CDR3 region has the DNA TGCAGCGTTGGGGAGGGGGTACAGCCCCAGCATTTT. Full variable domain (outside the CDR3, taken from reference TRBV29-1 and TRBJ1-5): SAVISQKPSRDICQRGTSLTIQCQVDSQVTMMFWYRQQPGQSLTLIATANQGSEATYESGFVIDKFPISRPNLTFSTLTVSNMSPEDSSIYLCSVGEGVQPQHFGDGTRLSIL.

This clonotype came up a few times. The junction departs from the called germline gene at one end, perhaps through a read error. The CDR3 coding sequence is TGTGCCAGCAGTGTGATGGGGGGGGGCAAACAGCCCCAGCATTTT. It is translated as CASSVMGGGKQPQHF. This chain uses TRBV12-3 or TRBV12-4 with TRBJ1-5, with TRBD1 as a possible D gene (6 bases). The CDR3 covers 15 residues.

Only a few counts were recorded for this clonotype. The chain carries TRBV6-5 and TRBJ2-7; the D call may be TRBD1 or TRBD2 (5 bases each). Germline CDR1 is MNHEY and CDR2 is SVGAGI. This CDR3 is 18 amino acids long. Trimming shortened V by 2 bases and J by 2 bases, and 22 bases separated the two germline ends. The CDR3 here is CASSYPLPGRTHPYEQYF. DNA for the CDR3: TGTGCCAGCAGTTACCCCTTACCGGGACGGACTCACCCCTACGAGCAGTACTTC.

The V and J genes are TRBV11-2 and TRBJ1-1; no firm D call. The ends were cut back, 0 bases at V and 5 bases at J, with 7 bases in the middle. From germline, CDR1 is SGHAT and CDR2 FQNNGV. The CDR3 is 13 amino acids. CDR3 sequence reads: CASSLDRKTEAFF. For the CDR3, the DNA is TGTGCCAGCAGCTTAGACAGGAAGACTGAAGCTTTCTTT. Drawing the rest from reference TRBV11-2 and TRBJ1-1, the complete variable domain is EAGVAQSPRYKIIEKRQSVAFWCNPISGHATLYWYQQILGQGPKLLIQFQNNGVVDDSQLPKDRFSAERLKGVDSTLKIQPAKLEDSAVYLCASSLDRKTEAFFGQGTRLTVV.

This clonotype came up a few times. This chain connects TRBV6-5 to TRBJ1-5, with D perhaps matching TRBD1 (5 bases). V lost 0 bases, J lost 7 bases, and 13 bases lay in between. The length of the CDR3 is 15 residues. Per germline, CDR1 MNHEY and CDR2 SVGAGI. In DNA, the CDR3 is TGTGCCAGCAGTTACTCGAGATGGGGGAGGCAGCCCCAGCATTTT. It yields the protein CASSYSRWGRQPQHF.

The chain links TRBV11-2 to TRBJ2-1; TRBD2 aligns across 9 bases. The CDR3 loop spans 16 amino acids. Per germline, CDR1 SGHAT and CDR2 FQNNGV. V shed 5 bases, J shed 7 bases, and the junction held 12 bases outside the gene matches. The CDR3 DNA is TGTGCCAGCAGCAACTTAGCGGGGGCCCGGGGAAATGAGCAGTTCTTC. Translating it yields CASSNLAGARGNEQFF. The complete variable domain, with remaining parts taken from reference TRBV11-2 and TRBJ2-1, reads EAGVAQSPRYKIIEKRQSVAFWCNPISGHATLYWYQQILGQGPKLLIQFQNNGVVDDSQLPKDRFSAERLKGVDSTLKIQPAKLEDSAVYLCASSNLAGARGNEQFFGPGTRLTVL.

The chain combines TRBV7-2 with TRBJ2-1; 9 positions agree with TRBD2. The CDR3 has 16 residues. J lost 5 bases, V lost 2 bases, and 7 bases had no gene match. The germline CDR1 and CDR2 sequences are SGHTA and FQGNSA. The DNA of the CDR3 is TGTGCCAGCAGCTTACGCGGGAGGGAGATCCACAATGAGCAGTTCTTC. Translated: CASSLRGREIHNEQFF.

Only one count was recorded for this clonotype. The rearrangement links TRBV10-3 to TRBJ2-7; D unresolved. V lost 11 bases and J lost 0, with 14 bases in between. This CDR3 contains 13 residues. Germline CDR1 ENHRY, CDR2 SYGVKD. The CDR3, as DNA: TGTGCCTCACGAAGTTCGAGCTCCTACGAGCAGTACTTC. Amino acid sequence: CASRSSSSYEQYF.

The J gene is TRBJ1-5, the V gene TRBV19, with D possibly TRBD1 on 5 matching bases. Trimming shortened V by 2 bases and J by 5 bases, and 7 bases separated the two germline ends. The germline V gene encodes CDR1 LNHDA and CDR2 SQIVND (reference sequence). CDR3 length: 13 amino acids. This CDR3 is CASSIPGYQPQHF. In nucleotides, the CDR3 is TGTGCCAGTAGTATACCAGGGTATCAGCCCCAGCATTTT. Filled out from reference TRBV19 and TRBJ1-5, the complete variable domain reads DGGITQSPKYLFRKEGQNVTLSCEQNLNHDAMYWYRQDPGQGLRLIYYSQIVNDFQKGDIAEGYSVSREKKESFPLTVTSAQKNPTAFYLCASSIPGYQPQHFGDGTRLSIL.

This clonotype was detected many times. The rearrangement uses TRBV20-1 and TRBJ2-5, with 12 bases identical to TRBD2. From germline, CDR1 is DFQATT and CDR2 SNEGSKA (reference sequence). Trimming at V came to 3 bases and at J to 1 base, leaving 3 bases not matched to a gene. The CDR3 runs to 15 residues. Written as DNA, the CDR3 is TGCAGTGCTAGTCCTAGCGGGGGGGCCCAAGAGACCCAGTACTTC. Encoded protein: CSASPSGGAQETQYF.

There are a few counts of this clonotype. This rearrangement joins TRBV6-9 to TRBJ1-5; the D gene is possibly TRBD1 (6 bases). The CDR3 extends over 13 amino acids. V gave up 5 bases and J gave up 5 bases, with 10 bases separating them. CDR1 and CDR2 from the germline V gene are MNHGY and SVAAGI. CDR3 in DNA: TGTGCCAGCAGTCACCAGGGGTATCAGCCCCAGCATTTT. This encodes CASSHQGYQPQHF.